The T cell receptor beta chain described here comes from a study of shared clonotypes between healthy human individuals. Study background: Three CD4 naive, three CD4 memory, two CD8 naive and one CD8 memory plate were used per donor.

Clones were read by immunoSEQ multiplex PCR, and TCRdb kept only the in-frame ones, dropping some. Of roughly 2,300,000 clones listed, 85% to 95% are singletons. In germline, CDR1 is MNHEY, CDR2 SMNVEV (reference sequence). The CDR3 runs to 14 residues. Deletions cut 2 bases from V and 1 base from J, with 8 bases between. Caucasian adults residing in Nashville, Tennessee made up all the donors. Regarding this clone: Its specificity is not known.

Overall study findings and caveats: Larger estimated richness was generally seen in naive subsets than in memory subsets.

The chain has TRBV27 and TRBJ1-1; tentatively, D is TRBD1 (5 bases). This TCR was sampled from a man aged 18-30 years in good health. Some clones in this sample may be carry-over from other donors' samples. Sequenced material: naive CD4+ T cells from PBMCs. Sample subset: CD45RA+ positively selected. The CDR3 loop reads CASSLRGPNTEAFF. The CDR3 nucleotides read TGTGCCAGCAGTTTAAGGGGTCCGAACACTGAAGCTTTCTTT.